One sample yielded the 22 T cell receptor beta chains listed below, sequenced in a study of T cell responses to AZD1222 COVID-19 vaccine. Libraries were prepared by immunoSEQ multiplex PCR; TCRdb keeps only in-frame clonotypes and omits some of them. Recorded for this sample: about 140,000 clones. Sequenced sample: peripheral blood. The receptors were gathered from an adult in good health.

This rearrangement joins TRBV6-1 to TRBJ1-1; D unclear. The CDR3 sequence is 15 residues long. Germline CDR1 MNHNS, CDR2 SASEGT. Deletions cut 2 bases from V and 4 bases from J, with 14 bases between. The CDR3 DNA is TGTGCCAGCAGTGAAAAGCGAGCGGGTAGCACTGAAGCTTTCTTT. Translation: CASSEKRAGSTEAFF.

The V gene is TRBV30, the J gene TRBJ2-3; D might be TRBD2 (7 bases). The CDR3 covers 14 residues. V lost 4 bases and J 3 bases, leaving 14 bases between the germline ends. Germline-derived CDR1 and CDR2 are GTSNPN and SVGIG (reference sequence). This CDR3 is CAWTGEGSTDTQYF. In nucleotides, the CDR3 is TGTGCCTGGACAGGGGAGGGCTCGACAGATACGCAGTATTTT.

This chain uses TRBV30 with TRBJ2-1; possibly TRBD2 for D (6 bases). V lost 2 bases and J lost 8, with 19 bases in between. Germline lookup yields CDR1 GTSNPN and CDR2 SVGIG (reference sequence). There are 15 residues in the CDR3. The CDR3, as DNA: TGTGCCTGGAGTCCGCTCGGGGCAGGAGGGCATGAGCAGTTCTTC. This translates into CAWSPLGAGGHEQFF.

This chain's CDR3 is CASSLVGLYNEQFF. DNA of the CDR3: TGTGCCAGCAGCTTAGTAGGATTGTACAATGAGCAGTTCTTC. V usage is TRBV11-3 and J usage is TRBJ2-1; D call uncertain. The V gene lost 1 base and the J gene lost 4 bases, with 8 bases spanning the gap. Germline CDR1 and CDR2: SGHNT and YENEEA. There are 14 residues in the CDR3.

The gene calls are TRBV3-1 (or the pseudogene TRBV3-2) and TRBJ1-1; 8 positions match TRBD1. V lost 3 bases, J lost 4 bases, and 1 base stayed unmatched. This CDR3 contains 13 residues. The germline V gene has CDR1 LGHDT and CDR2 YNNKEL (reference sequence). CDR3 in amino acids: CASSQTGVTEAFF. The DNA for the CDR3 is TGTGCCAGCAGCCAGACAGGGGTCACTGAAGCTTTCTTT.

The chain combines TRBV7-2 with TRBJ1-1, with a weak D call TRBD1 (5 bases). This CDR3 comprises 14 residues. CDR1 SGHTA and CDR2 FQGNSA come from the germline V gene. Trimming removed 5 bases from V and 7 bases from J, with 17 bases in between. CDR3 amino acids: CASSLTSGGSEAFF. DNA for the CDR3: TGTGCCAGCAGCCTAACGTCTGGGGGGAGTGAAGCTTTCTTT.

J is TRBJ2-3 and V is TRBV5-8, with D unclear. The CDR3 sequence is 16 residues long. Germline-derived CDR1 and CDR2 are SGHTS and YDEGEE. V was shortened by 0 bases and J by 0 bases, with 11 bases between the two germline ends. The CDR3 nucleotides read TGTGCCAGCAGCTTGGGGGCAGCAAAGAGCACAGATACGCAGTATTTT. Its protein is CASSLGAAKSTDTQYF.

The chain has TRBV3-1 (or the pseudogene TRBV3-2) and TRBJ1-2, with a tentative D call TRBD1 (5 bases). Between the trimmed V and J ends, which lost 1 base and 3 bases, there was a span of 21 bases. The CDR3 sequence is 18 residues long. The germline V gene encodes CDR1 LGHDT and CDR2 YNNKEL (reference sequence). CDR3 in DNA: TGTGCCAGCAGCCAAGTTGTAGGGACGGTCCCGCTACACTATGGCTACACCTTC. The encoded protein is CASSQVVGTVPLHYGYTF.

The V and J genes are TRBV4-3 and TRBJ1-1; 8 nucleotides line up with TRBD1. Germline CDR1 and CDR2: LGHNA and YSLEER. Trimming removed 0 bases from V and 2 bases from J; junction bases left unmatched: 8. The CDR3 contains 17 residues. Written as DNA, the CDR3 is TGCGCCAGCAGCCAAGATAGGGTAACAGGGGGAAACACTGAAGCTTTCTTT. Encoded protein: CASSQDRVTGGNTEAFF.

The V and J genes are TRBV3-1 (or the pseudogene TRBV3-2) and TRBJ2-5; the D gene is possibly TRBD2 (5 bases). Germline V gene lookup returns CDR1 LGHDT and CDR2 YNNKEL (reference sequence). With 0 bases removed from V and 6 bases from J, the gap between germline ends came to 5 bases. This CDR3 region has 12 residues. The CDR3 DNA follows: TGTGCCAGCAGCCAAGACGGGAAGACCCAGTACTTC. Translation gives CASSQDGKTQYF.

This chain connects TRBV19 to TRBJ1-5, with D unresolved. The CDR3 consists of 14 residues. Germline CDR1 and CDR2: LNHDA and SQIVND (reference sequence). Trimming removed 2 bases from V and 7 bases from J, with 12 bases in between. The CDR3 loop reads CASSISRGGQPQHF. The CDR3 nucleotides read TGTGCCAGTAGTATATCACGGGGAGGGCAGCCCCAGCATTTT. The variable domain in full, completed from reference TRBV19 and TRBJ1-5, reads DGGITQSPKYLFRKEGQNVTLSCEQNLNHDAMYWYRQDPGQGLRLIYYSQIVNDFQKGDIAEGYSVSREKKESFPLTVTSAQKNPTAFYLCASSISRGGQPQHFGDGTRLSIL.

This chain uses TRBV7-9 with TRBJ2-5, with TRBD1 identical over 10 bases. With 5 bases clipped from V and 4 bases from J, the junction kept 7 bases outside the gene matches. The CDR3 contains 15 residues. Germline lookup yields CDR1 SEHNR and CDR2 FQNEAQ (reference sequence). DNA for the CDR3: TGTGCCAGCAGCGTAGGGACAGGGGATGGAGAGACCCAGTACTTC. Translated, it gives CASSVGTGDGETQYF.

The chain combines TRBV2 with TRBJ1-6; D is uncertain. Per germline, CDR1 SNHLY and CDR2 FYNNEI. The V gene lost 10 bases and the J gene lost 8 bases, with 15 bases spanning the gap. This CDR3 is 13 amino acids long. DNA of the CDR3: TGTGCCACCGTGCCCAGGCGAGATTCACCCCTCCACTTT. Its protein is CATVPRRDSPLHF.

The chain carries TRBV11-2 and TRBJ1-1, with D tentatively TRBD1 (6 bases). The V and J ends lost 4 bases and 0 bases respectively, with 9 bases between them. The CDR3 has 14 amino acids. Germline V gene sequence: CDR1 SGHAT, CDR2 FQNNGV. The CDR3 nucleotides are TGTGCCAGCAGCTGGACAGACATGAACACTGAAGCTTTCTTT. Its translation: CASSWTDMNTEAFF.

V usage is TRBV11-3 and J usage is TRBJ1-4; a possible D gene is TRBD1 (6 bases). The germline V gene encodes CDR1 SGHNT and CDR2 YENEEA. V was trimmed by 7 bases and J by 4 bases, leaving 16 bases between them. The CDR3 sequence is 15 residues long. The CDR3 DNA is TGTGCCAGCACAAGGGGGGCGACAGTTAATGAAAAACTGTTTTTT. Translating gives CASTRGATVNEKLFF.

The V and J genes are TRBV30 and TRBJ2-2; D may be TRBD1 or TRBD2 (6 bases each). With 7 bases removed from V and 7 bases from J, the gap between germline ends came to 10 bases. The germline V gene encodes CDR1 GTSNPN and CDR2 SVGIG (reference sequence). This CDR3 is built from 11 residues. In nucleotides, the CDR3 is TGTGCCTCGGGGGCGGTCGGGGAGCTGTTTTTT. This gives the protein CASGAVGELFF.

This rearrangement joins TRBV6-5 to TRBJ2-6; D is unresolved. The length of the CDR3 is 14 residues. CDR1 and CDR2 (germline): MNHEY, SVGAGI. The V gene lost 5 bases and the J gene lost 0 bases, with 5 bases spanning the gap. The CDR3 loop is CASSIFSGANVLTF. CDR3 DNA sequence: TGTGCCAGCAGTATATTCTCTGGGGCCAACGTCCTGACTTTC.

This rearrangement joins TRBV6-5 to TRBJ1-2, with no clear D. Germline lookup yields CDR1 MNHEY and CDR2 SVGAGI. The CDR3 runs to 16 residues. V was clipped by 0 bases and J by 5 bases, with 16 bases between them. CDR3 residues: CASSYSAARRAYGYTF. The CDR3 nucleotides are TGTGCCAGCAGTTACTCCGCTGCCAGGAGGGCTTATGGCTACACCTTC.

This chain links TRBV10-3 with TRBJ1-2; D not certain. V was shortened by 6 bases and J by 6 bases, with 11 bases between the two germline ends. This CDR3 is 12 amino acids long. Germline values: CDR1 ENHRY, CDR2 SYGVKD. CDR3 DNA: TGTGCCATCAGCCCACGCGGAGATGGCTACACCTTC. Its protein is CAISPRGDGYTF.

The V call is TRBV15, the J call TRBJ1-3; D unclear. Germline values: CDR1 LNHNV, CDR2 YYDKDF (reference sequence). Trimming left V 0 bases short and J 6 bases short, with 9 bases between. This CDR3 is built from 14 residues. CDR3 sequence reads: CATSRDRRENTIYF. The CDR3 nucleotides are TGTGCCACCAGCAGAGATAGGAGGGAAAACACCATATATTTT.

CDR3 nucleotide sequence: TGTGCCAGCAGTTTGGGCGGGGGAAAGAACACCGGGGAGCTGTTTTTT. It translates to CASSLGGGKNTGELFF. The chain carries TRBV6-5 and TRBJ2-2; 7 nucleotides agree with TRBD2. The junction had 6 bases not matched to a gene; V was cut back by 4 bases and J by 1 base. In germline, CDR1 is MNHEY, CDR2 SVGAGI. The CDR3 sequence is 16 residues long.

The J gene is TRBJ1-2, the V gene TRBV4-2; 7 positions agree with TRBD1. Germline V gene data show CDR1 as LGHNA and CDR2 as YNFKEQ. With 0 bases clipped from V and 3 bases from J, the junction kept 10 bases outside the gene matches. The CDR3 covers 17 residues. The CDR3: CASSQEIQGQPYYGYTF. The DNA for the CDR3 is TGTGCCAGCAGCCAAGAGATACAGGGGCAGCCCTACTATGGCTACACCTTC.